The 31 T cell receptor beta chains given below trace back to one sample, sequenced in a study of T cells in women clearing cervical HPV infection (dated by TCRdb to 2016 to 2018). Libraries came from the immunoSEQ multiplex PCR assay. Held by TCRdb, this immuneACCESS table contains in-frame sequences only and omits some clones. Under half of the omission traces to an unresolved V gene where checked; the cause of the rest is unknown. The data table for this sample lists about 19,000 clones. Around 16% of the sample comes from the top ten. Input material: blood buffy coat. Every receptor here comes from a woman between 18 and 75 years old with a cervical HPV16 infection that either progressed to CIN3+ or cleared (not recorded which).

The CDR3 is CASSMLAGERYGQYF. The covered CDR3 bases are TGTGCCAGCAGCATGTTAGCCGGGGAGAGGTATGGT. The V and J genes are TRBV7-2 and TRBJ2-4; the D gene is possibly TRBD2 (5 bases). The CDR3 end is not reached by the read, which stops 3 residues before it; the germline J gene fills it in. The CDR3 loop spans 15 amino acids. The germline gives CDR1 SGHTA, CDR2 FQGNSA.

A remark on this clone: From the germline J gene comes the end of the CDR3, since the read stops 3 residues before it. The chain links TRBV20-1 to TRBJ2-3; 10 bases agree with TRBD2. The CDR3 is 14 amino acids. In germline, CDR1 is DFQATT, CDR2 SNEGSKA (reference sequence). The V and J ends lost 5 bases and 2 bases, in that order; junction bases with no gene match: 4. The part of the CDR3 DNA that was read is TGCAGTGCTGAGCGGGGGGGGCCCACAGATACG. Amino acid sequence: CSAERGGPTDT. The CDR3 in full is CSAERGGPTDTQYF.

Comment on this clone: Coverage ceases 3 residues before the CDR3 finishes, and the germline J gene fills in the end. The chain joins TRBV2 to TRBJ2-3; D gene uncertain. This CDR3 has 10 residues. CDR1 is SNHLY, CDR2 FYNNEI, per germline. The sequenced part of the CDR3 DNA is TGTGCCAGCGGCCAAGAGACG. Encoded protein: CASGQET. The full CDR3 sequence reads CASGQETQYF. Full variable domain (remainder filled in from reference TRBV2 and TRBJ2-3): EPEVTQTPSHQVTQMGQEVILRCVPISNHLYFYWYRQILGQKVEFLVSFYNNEISEKSEIFDDQFSVERPDGSNFTLKIRSTKLEDSAMYFCASGQETQYFGPGTRLTVL.

Details on this clone: Read coverage stops 3 residues before the CDR3 terminus; the germline J gene supplies the remainder. V and J are TRBV6-1 and TRBJ2-2; 10 bases are shared with TRBD1. Losses at the gene ends were 1 base for V and 5 bases for J; bases not matched to a gene: 1. CDR3 length: 15 amino acids. Germline-derived CDR1 and CDR2 are MNHNS and SASEGT. This CDR3 is CASSEEDRGTGELFF. CDR3 DNA, as far as it was read: TGTGCCAGCAGTGAAGAGGACAGGGGGACCGGGGAG.

As for this clone: The missing CDR3 end, 3 residues past where the read stops, is filled in from the germline J gene. The V gene is TRBV30, the J gene TRBJ2-1; TRBD1 might be the D (6 bases). With 0 bases removed from V and 3 bases from J, the gap between germline ends came to 9 bases. This CDR3 has 14 amino acids. Germline loops: CDR1 GTSNPN, CDR2 SVGIG (reference sequence). The covered CDR3 bases are TGTGCCTGGAGTGTAATGACAGGCTACAATGAG. It specifies CAWSVMTGYNE. The CDR3 in full is CAWSVMTGYNEQFF.

In regard to this clone: The CDR3 end falls 3 residues outside the read, so it is completed with the germline J gene. V and J are TRBV13 and TRBJ2-3; 11 bases match TRBD2. Per germline, CDR1 PRHDT and CDR2 FYEKMQ (reference sequence). The CDR3 covers 19 residues. Germline trimming cut 5 bases from V and 1 base from J; bases unmatched to any gene: 14. CDR3 DNA, as far as it was read: TGTGCCAGCAGCGCAAGACTAGCGGGGTCCTCTTGGGGCACAGATACG. Its translation is CASSARLAGSSWGTDT. The complete CDR3 protein is CASSARLAGSSWGTDTQYF.

Details on this clone: The read terminates 3 residues ahead of where the CDR3 ends, so the germline J gene completes it. V is TRBV7-2 and J is TRBJ1-2, with TRBD1 identical over 9 bases. The CDR3 is 15 amino acids. Per germline, CDR1 SGHTA and CDR2 FQGNSA. Germline trimming cut 5 bases from V and 2 bases from J; bases unmatched to any gene: 6. The covered CDR3 bases are TGTGCCAGCAGCCCCGGGACAGGGACGAACTATGGC. This sequence encodes CASSPGTGTNYG. In full, the CDR3 is CASSPGTGTNYGYTF.

Details on this clone: The CDR3 end falls 3 residues outside the read, so it is completed with the germline J gene. This chain links TRBV28 with TRBJ1-4, with D possibly matching TRBD1 (5 bases). Per germline, CDR1 MDHEN and CDR2 SYDVKM. V gave up 7 bases and J gave up 5 bases, with 17 bases separating them. CDR3 length: 15 residues. The CDR3 loop is CASTQWQGMNEKLFF. Incomplete CDR3 DNA: TGTGCCAGCACCCAATGGCAGGGTATGAATGAAAAA.

Concerning this clone: The read is 3 residues too short to cover the CDR3 end, so that end is filled in from the germline J gene. The chain joins TRBV28 to TRBJ2-3; 10 bases agree with TRBD2. Trimming at V came to 6 bases and at J to 1 base, leaving 7 bases not matched to a gene. Germline CDR1 is MDHEN and CDR2 is SYDVKM. This CDR3 is built from 16 residues. The CDR3 reads CASRTPSGGGTDTQYF. Incomplete CDR3 DNA: TGTGCCAGCAGGACGCCTAGCGGGGGTGGCACAGATACG.

Points on this clone: The read ends 3 residues early relative to the CDR3; the germline J gene fills the gap. The chain joins TRBV10-3 to TRBJ1-1, with D perhaps TRBD1 (5 bases). There are 14 residues in the CDR3. Between the trimmed V and J ends, which lost 3 bases and 4 bases, there was a span of 12 bases. Germline V lookup: CDR1 ENHRY, CDR2 SYGVKD. This CDR3 is CAISDPGKGTEAFF. Partial CDR3 DNA: TGTGCCATCAGTGACCCAGGGAAGGGCACTGAA.

A word on this clone: The observed sequence ends 3 residues before the CDR3 terminus, with the missing tail filled in from the germline J gene. The chain has TRBV20-1 and TRBJ1-6, with a weak D call TRBD1 (6 bases). The CDR3 sequence is 12 residues long. Trimming took 6 bases from V and 10 from J, leaving 13 bases between them. Germline V lookup: CDR1 DFQATT, CDR2 SNEGSKA (reference sequence). The DNA read from the CDR3 is TGCAGTGCCCAAGGGGGAGACTCACCC. It encodes CSAQGGDSP. The full CDR3 protein reads CSAQGGDSPLHF.

On this clone itself: The read comes to an end 3 residues before the CDR3 does, leaving the germline J gene to fill in the end. This rearrangement joins TRBV2 to TRBJ2-3, with D possibly matching TRBD2 (6 bases). The germline V gene has CDR1 SNHLY and CDR2 FYNNEI. The CDR3 sequence is 13 residues long. This CDR3 reads CASSPGTQETQYF. The sequenced part of the CDR3 DNA is TGTGCCAGCAGCCCAGGGACTCAAGAGACG.

Incomplete CDR3 DNA: TGTGCCTGGGGGGACAGACCCTACGAG. Protein: CAWGDRPYE. The CDR3 in its entirety is CAWGDRPYEQYF. This chain uses TRBV30 with TRBJ2-7; 7 bases match TRBD1. The read gets to within 3 residues of the CDR3 end, and the germline J gene fills in the rest. From germline, CDR1 is GTSNPN and CDR2 SVGIG (reference sequence). The junction had 3 bases not matched to a gene; V was cut back by 5 bases and J by 2 bases. The CDR3 has 12 amino acids.

As to this clone: The read comes to an end 3 residues before the CDR3 does, leaving the germline J gene to fill in the end. V usage is TRBV11-2 and J usage is TRBJ2-7, with 7 positions matching TRBD1. The CDR3 has 14 amino acids. Trimming at V came to 4 bases and at J to 2 bases, leaving 5 bases not matched to a gene. Germline V gene data show CDR1 as SGHAT and CDR2 as FQNNGV. The sequenced part of the CDR3 DNA is TGTGCCAGCAGCTCTAACAGGGGTACCTACGAG. Amino acids: CASSSNRGTYE. The full CDR3 reads CASSSNRGTYEQYF.

About this clone itself: The sequence runs out 3 residues before the end of the CDR3; the remainder is reconstructed from the germline J gene. The V call is TRBV7-3, the J call TRBJ2-3, with D unresolved. CDR1 is SGHTA and CDR2 is FQGTGA in the germline V gene. This CDR3 is built from 12 residues. The V end was cut by 1 base, the J end by 6 bases, with 5 bases between. CDR3 residues: CASSLNGDTQYF. Partial CDR3 DNA: TGTGCCAGCAGCTTAAACGGGGATACG.

Concerning this clone itself: The CDR3 end is not reached by the read, which stops 3 residues before it; the germline J gene fills it in. V gene TRBV13 combines with J gene TRBJ1-4, with D maybe TRBD1 (5 bases). The CDR3 spans 15 residues. CDR1 is PRHDT, CDR2 FYEKMQ, per germline (reference sequence). The ends were cut back, 4 bases at V and 3 bases at J, with 12 bases in the middle. CDR3 sequence: CASSSRGDSNEKLFF. CDR3 DNA (partial): TGTGCCAGCAGCTCCCGCGGGGACTCTAATGAAAAA.

In the case of this clone: Read data end 3 residues before the CDR3 end; the end is taken from the germline J gene. The V and J genes are TRBV5-4 and TRBJ2-3; a possible D gene is TRBD1 (6 bases). The V gene's germline CDR1 is SGHNT and CDR2 YYREEE (reference sequence). CDR3 length: 14 amino acids. CDR3 residues: CASRQDTSRETQYF. The CDR3 bases that were read are TGTGCCAGCCGACAGGACACGTCGAGGGAGACG.

About this clone: Mismatch with germline at one junction end may stem from a read error. The CDR3 goes on 3 residues after the read ends, and that part is filled in from the germline J gene. The J gene is TRBJ2-3, the V gene TRBV7-3; TRBD2 agrees at 9 bases. Germline V gene data show CDR1 as SGHTA and CDR2 as FQGTGA. This CDR3 region has 14 residues. Here the CDR3 reads CASSVSGGPETQYF. CDR3 bases read: TGTGCCAGCAGCGTAAGCGGGGGGCCAGAGACG.

Notes on this clone: From the germline J gene comes the end of the CDR3, since the read stops 3 residues before it. V is TRBV20-1 and J is TRBJ2-7, with D perhaps matching TRBD1 or TRBD2 (5 bases each). The CDR3 totals 15 residues. V was trimmed by 6 bases and J by 4 bases, leaving 22 bases between them. In germline, CDR1 is DFQATT, CDR2 SNEGSKA (reference sequence). This CDR3 is CSATREFQGLYEQYF. CDR3 DNA, as far as it was read: TGCAGTGCCACCAGGGAGTTCCAGGGCCTATACGAG.

On this clone itself: The DNA ends 3 residues before the CDR3 does, and the rest of the CDR3 is filled in from the germline J gene. The V call is TRBV4-2, the J call TRBJ2-2, with 9 bases lining up with TRBD1. CDR3 length: 16 residues. Germline V gives CDR1 LGHNA, CDR2 YNFKEQ. CDR3 loop: CASSQDLGTGNEKLFF. CDR3 bases read: TGTGCCAGCAGCCAAGATTTAGGGACAGGGAATGAAAAG.

Points on this clone: The read gets to within 3 residues of the CDR3 end, and the germline J gene fills in the rest. The rearrangement joins TRBV7-9 to TRBJ2-3; D gene ambiguous. The V and J ends lost 1 base and 7 bases respectively, with 3 bases between them. The CDR3 contains 11 residues. Germline assignment: CDR1 SEHNR and CDR2 FQNEAQ (reference sequence). The CDR3 loop is CASSLDNTQYF. The sequenced CDR3 bases are TGTGCCAGCAGCTTAGATAATACG.

Worth noting for this clone: The read terminates 3 residues before the CDR3 end, so the remaining end is supplied by the germline J gene. The chain couples TRBV12-3 or TRBV12-4 to TRBJ2-1; TRBD2 agrees at 8 bases. With 8 bases clipped from V and 7 bases from J, the junction kept 10 bases outside the gene matches. The CDR3 has 14 residues. The sequenced CDR3 bases are TGTGCCAGCCGAGGCGAAATAGCGGGGAATGAG. Translating gives CASRGEIAGNE. The full CDR3 is CASRGEIAGNEQFF.

In the case of this clone: The CDR3 extends 3 residues past the end of the read, so its final part is completed from the germline J gene. The V gene is TRBV7-9, the J gene TRBJ1-1; D might be TRBD1 (6 bases). With 6 bases removed from V and 4 bases from J, the gap between germline ends came to 12 bases. The germline V gene has CDR1 SEHNR and CDR2 FQNEAQ (reference sequence). The CDR3 consists of 13 residues. CDR3 DNA (partial): TGTGCCAGCAGTTTCCAGGGGAGCACTGAA. Protein sequence: CASSFQGSTE. The entire CDR3 protein is CASSFQGSTEAFF.

Details on this clone: Read coverage stops 3 residues before the CDR3 terminus; the germline J gene supplies the remainder. This sequence joins TRBV7-2 and TRBJ2-3, with 14 bases fitting TRBD2. CDR1 is SGHTA and CDR2 is FQGNSA in the germline V gene. The ends lost 5 bases at V and 4 bases at J; junction bases unmatched: 2. The CDR3 spans 15 residues. The CDR3: CASSPTSGGADTQYF. The CDR3 bases that were read are TGTGCCAGCAGCCCGACTAGCGGGGGGGCAGATACG.

Regarding this clone: Read data end 3 residues before the CDR3 end; the end is taken from the germline J gene. The rearrangement uses TRBV7-2 and TRBJ1-2; D unclear. There are 12 residues in the CDR3. Germline loops: CDR1 SGHTA, CDR2 FQGNSA. CDR3 bases read: TGTGCCAGCAGCCCGCCCACAGATACC. It codes for CASSPPTDT. The complete CDR3 sequence is CASSPPTDTYTF.

Notes on this clone: Read sequence stops 3 residues before the CDR3 end, and the germline J gene provides the missing end. The genes are TRBV5-1 and TRBJ2-1; D remains ambiguous. Germline CDR1 SGHRS, CDR2 YFSETQ. The V end was cut by 2 bases, the J end by 1 base, with 4 bases between. The CDR3 spans 13 residues. Partial CDR3 DNA: TGCGCCAGCAGCTTACAGTCCTACAATGAG. It encodes CASSLQSYNE. The CDR3 as a whole reads CASSLQSYNEQFF.

The part of the CDR3 DNA that was read is TGCGCCAGCAGCTTGCAGGGGAGGGATGAAAAA. This encodes CASSLQGRDEK. The full CDR3 protein is CASSLQGRDEKLFF. This rearrangement joins TRBV5-1 to TRBJ1-4; D possibly corresponds to TRBD1 (6 bases). The sequence runs out 3 residues before the end of the CDR3; the remainder is reconstructed from the germline J gene. The germline V gene has CDR1 SGHRS and CDR2 YFSETQ. V dropped 1 base and J dropped 6 bases, with 10 bases sitting between them. CDR3 size: 14 residues.

CDR3 sequence reads: CASSYQGGEGNSPLFF. CDR3 DNA (partial): TGTGCCAGCAGCTATCAGGGTGGAGAAGGTAATTCACCA. V usage is TRBV7-8 and J usage is TRBJ1-4; possible D gene TRBD1, 5 bases. Read data end 3 residues before the CDR3 end; the end is taken from the germline J gene. The CDR3 spans 16 residues. Germline V lookup: CDR1 SGHVS, CDR2 FQNEAQ.

With regard to this clone: From the germline J gene comes the end of the CDR3, since the read stops 3 residues before it. The chain is built from TRBV7-3 and TRBJ2-7, with 9 bases that match TRBD1. CDR1 is SGHTA and CDR2 is FQGTGA in the germline V gene. Trimming cost V 5 bases and J 6 bases; bases outside gene matches: 8. The CDR3 length is 14 residues. CDR3 protein: CASSAMGQGSEQYF. CDR3 DNA, as far as it was read: TGTGCCAGCAGCGCAATGGGACAGGGCTCCGAG.

About this clone: From the germline J gene comes the end of the CDR3, since the read stops 3 residues before it. The genes are TRBV19 and TRBJ2-2, with TRBD2 matching 7 bases. J gave up 2 bases and V 3 bases, and 6 bases lay outside the gene matches. This CDR3 spans 16 amino acids. Germline V gives CDR1 LNHDA, CDR2 SQIVND (reference sequence). The chain's CDR3 is CASSILPGLNTGELFF. The covered CDR3 bases are TGTGCCAGTAGTATCCTGCCGGGACTAAACACCGGGGAG.

Notes on this clone: The read terminates 3 residues ahead of where the CDR3 ends, so the germline J gene completes it. This rearrangement joins TRBV7-3 to TRBJ2-3; 9 bases are shared with TRBD2. Looked up from germline, CDR1 is SGHTA and CDR2 is FQGTGA. V shed 2 bases and J 4 bases; nucleotides not matched to a gene: 10. This CDR3 has 17 amino acids. The CDR3 bases that were read are TGTGCCAGCAGCTTATCACATAGCGGGGGCCTTGCAGATACG. It codes for CASSLSHSGGLADT. The whole CDR3 sequence reads CASSLSHSGGLADTQYF.